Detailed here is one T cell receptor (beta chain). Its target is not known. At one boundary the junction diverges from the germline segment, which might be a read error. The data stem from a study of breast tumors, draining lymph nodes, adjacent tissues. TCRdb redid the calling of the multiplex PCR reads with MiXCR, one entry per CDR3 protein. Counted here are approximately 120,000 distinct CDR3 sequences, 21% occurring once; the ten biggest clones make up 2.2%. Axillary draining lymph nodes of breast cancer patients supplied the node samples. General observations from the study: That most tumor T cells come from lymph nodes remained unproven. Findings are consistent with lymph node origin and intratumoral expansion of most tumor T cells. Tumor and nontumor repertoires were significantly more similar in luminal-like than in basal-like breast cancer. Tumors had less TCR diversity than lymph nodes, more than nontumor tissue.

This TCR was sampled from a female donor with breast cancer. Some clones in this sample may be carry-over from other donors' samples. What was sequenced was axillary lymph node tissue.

CDR3 bases: TGTGCCACCTGTGATTATAGCGGGAGCGGCTCCAATGAGCAGTTCTTC. It yields the protein CATCDYSGSGSNEQFF. The chain uses TRBV24-1 and TRBJ2-1; 9 nucleotides line up with TRBD2. Germline values: CDR1 KGHDR, CDR2 SFDVKD. This CDR3 comprises 16 residues.